This T cell receptor (beta chain) was documented in a study of beta chain features in type 1 diabetes. Expressed TCRB transcripts were sequenced after all isolated RNA was converted to cDNA. The repertoire was sequenced with immunoSEQ multiplex PCR; TCRdb's copy has only in-frame clones and lacks some. Of some 150,000 clones in the sample, roughly 10% were seen once. Germline V gene lookup returns CDR1 KGHSH and CDR2 LQKENI. Losses at the gene ends were 5 bases for V and 4 bases for J; bases not matched to a gene: 4. The CDR3 has 13 amino acids. Sequencing was performed on naive CD4+ T cells from blood. V usage is TRBV18 and J usage is TRBJ2-5, with TRBD1 matching over 7 bases. This TCR was sampled from a man younger than 35 in good health. The CDR3 sequence: CASSIRDRETQYF. The CDR3 DNA sequence: TGTGCCAGCTCAATACGGGACAGAGAGACCCAGTACTTC.